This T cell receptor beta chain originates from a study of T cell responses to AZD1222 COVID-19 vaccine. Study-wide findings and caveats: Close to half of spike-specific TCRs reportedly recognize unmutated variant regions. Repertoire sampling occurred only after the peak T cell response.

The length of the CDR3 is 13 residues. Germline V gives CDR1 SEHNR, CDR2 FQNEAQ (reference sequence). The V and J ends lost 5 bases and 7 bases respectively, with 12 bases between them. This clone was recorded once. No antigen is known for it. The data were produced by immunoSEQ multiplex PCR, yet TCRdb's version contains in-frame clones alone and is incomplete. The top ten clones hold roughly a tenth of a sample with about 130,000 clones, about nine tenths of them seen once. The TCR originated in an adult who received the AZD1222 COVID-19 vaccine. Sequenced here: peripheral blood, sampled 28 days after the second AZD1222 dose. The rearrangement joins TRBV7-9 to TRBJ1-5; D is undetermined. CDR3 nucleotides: TGTGCCAGCAGCGGCGTGGTCGGACAGCCCCAGCATTTT. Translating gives CASSGVVGQPQHF. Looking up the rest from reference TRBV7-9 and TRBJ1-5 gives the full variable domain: DTGVSQNPRHKITKRGQNVTFRCDPISEHNRLYWYRQTLGQGPEFLTYFQNEAQLEKSRLLSDRFSAERPKGSFSTLEIQRTEQGDSAMYLCASSGVVGQPQHFGDGTRLSIL.